Listed below are T cell receptor beta chains from one sample, sequenced in a study of blood T cell repertoires in COVID-19. The assay was immunoSEQ multiplex PCR, and TCRdb's table has in-frame clones only and misses some. The sample has some 240,000 clones; 85% are singletons. Sequencing was done on a sample of peripheral blood. The source is a woman in her sixties or seventies with COVID-19, enrolled during active disease. Both conserved end residues are part of each CDR3. Each record gives: V gene, J gene, CDR3 length, D gene, clone size, CDR3 DNA, CDR3 protein. The D gene is left open where the match is weak. Expanded clones get a size class; other rows say once, few or many, or leave the size out.

V gene: TRBV9
J gene: TRBJ1-3
CDR3 length: 17
D gene: TRBD1
clone size: NA
CDR3 DNA: TGTGCCAGCAGCGTAGACGTTCCAGGGGGCTCTGGAAACACCATATATTTT
CDR3 protein: CASSVDVPGGSGNTIYF

V gene: TRBV29-1
J gene: TRBJ2-3
CDR3 length: 13
D gene: TRBD1
clone size: once
CDR3 DNA: TGCAGCGTTGAACGGGACAGGGTGATTGCGCAGTATTTT
CDR3 protein: CSVERDRVIAQYF

V gene: TRBV2
J gene: TRBJ2-7
CDR3 length: 11
D gene: NA
clone size: NA
CDR3 DNA: TGTGCCAGCAGCCCGGGGTACGAGCAGTACTTC
CDR3 protein: CASSPGYEQYF

V gene: TRBV7-6
J gene: TRBJ2-1
CDR3 length: 17
D gene: TRBD2
clone size: many
CDR3 DNA: TGTGCCAGCAGTCTGGGACTAGCGGGAGGGAGTCAGAATGAGCAGTTCTTC
CDR3 protein: CASSLGLAGGSQNEQFF

V gene: TRBV15
J gene: TRBJ2-2
CDR3 length: 14
D gene: NA
clone size: NA
CDR3 DNA: TGTGCCACCAGCAGAGATCCCCTTGCCGGGGAGCTGTTTTTT
CDR3 protein: CATSRDPLAGELFF

V gene: TRBV27
J gene: TRBJ2-5
CDR3 length: 15
D gene: TRBD1
clone size: NA
CDR3 DNA: TGTGCCAGCAGTTTGGTGGGACAGGGAGGCGAGACCCAGTACTTC
CDR3 protein: CASSLVGQGGETQYF

V gene: TRBV21-1
J gene: TRBJ2-1
CDR3 length: 16
D gene: NA
clone size: NA
CDR3 DNA: TGTGCCAGCAGCTCCGACAGGGGGCAAGACTACAATGAGCAGTTCTTC
CDR3 protein: CASSSDRGQDYNEQFF

V gene: TRBV13
J gene: TRBJ1-1
CDR3 length: 18
D gene: NA
clone size: NA
CDR3 DNA: TGTGCCAGCAGGCATTTTAGGTACCCACGGGGAGCCGGCACTGAAGCTTTCTTT
CDR3 protein: CASRHFRYPRGAGTEAFF

V gene: TRBV19
J gene: TRBJ1-1
CDR3 length: 14
D gene: TRBD1
clone size: NA
CDR3 DNA: TGTGCCAGTAGTCCCGGACCCCGACAGGGAGAAGCTTTCTTT
CDR3 protein: CASSPGPRQGEAFF

V gene: TRBV11-3
J gene: TRBJ1-1
CDR3 length: 14
D gene: NA
clone size: NA
CDR3 DNA: TGTGCCAGCAGCCATAGACACCCGAACACTGAAGCTTTCTTT
CDR3 protein: CASSHRHPNTEAFF

V gene: TRBV4-3
J gene: TRBJ2-5
CDR3 length: 16
D gene: TRBD2
clone size: NA
CDR3 DNA: TGCGCCAGCAGCCAAGAGACTAGCGGGGGATTTAAGACCCAGTACTTC
CDR3 protein: CASSQETSGGFKTQYF

V gene: TRBV12-3/TRBV12-4
J gene: TRBJ1-1
CDR3 length: 13
D gene: NA
clone size: NA
CDR3 DNA: TGTGCCAGCGGCTGGGACAAATACACTGAAGCTTTCTTT
CDR3 protein: CASGWDKYTEAFF

V gene: TRBV7-8
J gene: TRBJ1-5
CDR3 length: 15
D gene: NA
clone size: NA
CDR3 DNA: TGTGCCAGCAGCCCTTGGGGACTCAGCAATCAGCCCCAGCATTTT
CDR3 protein: CASSPWGLSNQPQHF

V gene: TRBV11-3
J gene: TRBJ1-1
CDR3 length: 11
D gene: TRBD1
clone size: once
CDR3 DNA: TGTGCCAGCAGCAAGACAGGGGAGGCTTTCTTT
CDR3 protein: CASSKTGEAFF

V gene: TRBV19
J gene: TRBJ1-1
CDR3 length: 14
D gene: NA
clone size: NA
CDR3 DNA: TGTGCCAGTGCACCAGGAGGTAGGGAGACTGAAGCTTTCTTT
CDR3 protein: CASAPGGRETEAFF

V gene: TRBV6-5
J gene: TRBJ1-4
CDR3 length: 15
D gene: NA
clone size: once
CDR3 DNA: TGTGCCAGCAGAGGGGCCGGGGGGCGCGCTGAAAAACTGTTTTTT
CDR3 protein: CASRGAGGRAEKLFF

V gene: TRBV6-1
J gene: TRBJ1-2
CDR3 length: 14
D gene: NA
clone size: NA
CDR3 DNA: TGTGCCAGCAGTGATCAGGGTGCTAACTATGGCTACACCTTC
CDR3 protein: CASSDQGANYGYTF

V gene: TRBV29-1
J gene: TRBJ2-2
CDR3 length: 14
D gene: TRBD2
clone size: NA
CDR3 DNA: TGCAGCGGTGGTAGCGGGGGAAACACCGGGGAGCTGTTTTTT
CDR3 protein: CSGGSGGNTGELFF

V gene: TRBV29-1
J gene: TRBJ2-7
CDR3 length: 19
D gene: TRBD1
clone size: NA
CDR3 DNA: TGCAGCGTTGAAGACCCGACAGGGGGCTTAATTGGGGGTCGATACGAGCAGTACTTC
CDR3 protein: CSVEDPTGGLIGGRYEQYF

V gene: TRBV7-2
J gene: TRBJ1-2
CDR3 length: 14
D gene: NA
clone size: NA
CDR3 DNA: TGTGCCAGCAGCCCGCGACAGGCTAACTATGGCTACACCTTC
CDR3 protein: CASSPRQANYGYTF

V gene: TRBV3-1/TRBV3-2
J gene: TRBJ2-3
CDR3 length: 18
D gene: TRBD2
clone size: once
CDR3 DNA: TGTGCCAGCAGCCAAGAATTTGCGGGGGGGCCAAGTACAGATACGCAGTATTTT
CDR3 protein: CASSQEFAGGPSTDTQYF

V gene: TRBV19
J gene: TRBJ2-7
CDR3 length: 14
D gene: TRBD2
clone size: few
CDR3 DNA: TGTGCCAGTAGTATCCTCGGGGGGGCCGGCGAGCAGTACTTC
CDR3 protein: CASSILGGAGEQYF

V gene: TRBV12-2
J gene: TRBJ1-2
CDR3 length: 15
D gene: NA
clone size: NA
CDR3 DNA: TGTGCAAGTCGCTTAAGTCCGACAGGGGCTTATGGCTACACCTTC
CDR3 protein: CASRLSPTGAYGYTF

V gene: TRBV9
J gene: TRBJ2-2
CDR3 length: 16
D gene: TRBD2
clone size: NA
CDR3 DNA: TGTGCCAGCAGCGTATTGGCTAGCGGGTTCACCGGGGAGCTGTTTTTT
CDR3 protein: CASSVLASGFTGELFF

V gene: TRBV30
J gene: TRBJ2-7
CDR3 length: 13
D gene: TRBD2
clone size: NA
CDR3 DNA: TGTGCCTGGAGTGTTCAGCGGGACTACGAGCAGTACTTC
CDR3 protein: CAWSVQRDYEQYF

V gene: TRBV12-3/TRBV12-4
J gene: TRBJ1-1
CDR3 length: 13
D gene: NA
clone size: NA
CDR3 DNA: TGTGCCAGCAGCCTACCGTTCCCCACTGAAGCTTTCTTT
CDR3 protein: CASSLPFPTEAFF

V gene: TRBV2
J gene: TRBJ2-1
CDR3 length: 13
D gene: NA
clone size: NA
CDR3 DNA: TGTGCCAGCAGTTGGACAGTGAACAATGAGCAGTTCTTC
CDR3 protein: CASSWTVNNEQFF

V gene: TRBV9
J gene: TRBJ1-1
CDR3 length: 13
D gene: NA
clone size: NA
CDR3 DNA: TGTGCCAGCAGCGTAGCTTGGGCAGGGGAAGCTTTCTTT
CDR3 protein: CASSVAWAGEAFF

V gene: TRBV7-2
J gene: TRBJ1-4
CDR3 length: 16
D gene: TRBD1
clone size: few
CDR3 DNA: TGTGCCAGCAGCTTAAAATGGGGACAGGGGGATGAAAAACTGTTTTTT
CDR3 protein: CASSLKWGQGDEKLFF

V gene: TRBV29-1
J gene: TRBJ1-1
CDR3 length: 13
D gene: NA
clone size: NA
CDR3 DNA: TGCAGCGTTTTCTGGTCCCGGGGGGCTGAAGCTTTCTTT
CDR3 protein: CSVFWSRGAEAFF

V gene: TRBV4-1
J gene: TRBJ1-2
CDR3 length: 16
D gene: TRBD1
clone size: NA
CDR3 DNA: TGCGCCAGCAGTCGAGATACAGGGGGACCCTTCTATGGCTACACCTTC
CDR3 protein: CASSRDTGGPFYGYTF

V gene: TRBV5-5
J gene: TRBJ2-5
CDR3 length: 11
D gene: NA
clone size: once
CDR3 DNA: TGTGCCAGCAGCTTGGGGCAGACCCAGTACTTC
CDR3 protein: CASSLGQTQYF

V gene: TRBV6-4
J gene: TRBJ2-1
CDR3 length: 14
D gene: TRBD1
clone size: once
CDR3 DNA: TGTGCCAGCAGTGTGACAGGGTGGATCAATGAGCAGTTCTTC
CDR3 protein: CASSVTGWINEQFF

V gene: TRBV5-1
J gene: TRBJ1-1
CDR3 length: 17
D gene: TRBD1
clone size: NA
CDR3 DNA: TGCGCCAGCAGCCCGCGTCCCGGGACAGGGAATTGGAATGAAGCTTTCTTT
CDR3 protein: CASSPRPGTGNWNEAFF

V gene: TRBV3-1/TRBV3-2
J gene: TRBJ1-5
CDR3 length: 14
D gene: NA
clone size: once
CDR3 DNA: TGTGCCAGCAGCCAAGATGGAGGGACTCAGCCCCAGCATTTT
CDR3 protein: CASSQDGGTQPQHF

V gene: TRBV9
J gene: TRBJ2-4
CDR3 length: 14
D gene: TRBD1
clone size: NA
CDR3 DNA: TGTGCCAGCAGCGTAGAGGGGGCAGCAAACATTCAGTACTTC
CDR3 protein: CASSVEGAANIQYF

V gene: TRBV7-3
J gene: TRBJ1-2
CDR3 length: 15
D gene: TRBD1
clone size: NA
CDR3 DNA: TGTGCCAGCAGCTTAACAGGGACAGGGTGGTATGGCTACACCTTC
CDR3 protein: CASSLTGTGWYGYTF

V gene: TRBV29-1
J gene: TRBJ2-1
CDR3 length: 14
D gene: NA
clone size: NA
CDR3 DNA: TGCAGCGCCCCAAGGGGGGGGTTCTACAATGAGCAGTTCTTC
CDR3 protein: CSAPRGGFYNEQFF

V gene: TRBV5-4
J gene: TRBJ1-2
CDR3 length: 14
D gene: NA
clone size: NA
CDR3 DNA: TGTGCCAGCAGCCTAGGGGCAGGTACATCCGGCTACACCTTC
CDR3 protein: CASSLGAGTSGYTF

V gene: TRBV7-8
J gene: TRBJ2-7
CDR3 length: 14
D gene: TRBD1
clone size: once
CDR3 DNA: TGTGCCAGCAGCTCCACGGGACAGGGCTACGAGCAGTACTTC
CDR3 protein: CASSSTGQGYEQYF

V gene: TRBV28
J gene: TRBJ2-7
CDR3 length: 13
D gene: NA
clone size: NA
CDR3 DNA: TGTGCCAGCAGCCTGCCAGGTCGAGACGAGCAGTACTTC
CDR3 protein: CASSLPGRDEQYF

V gene: TRBV6-2/TRBV6-3
J gene: TRBJ1-5
CDR3 length: 15
D gene: NA
clone size: NA
CDR3 DNA: TGTGCCAGCAGTTACATTGGAGATCGCAATCAGCCCCAGCATTTT
CDR3 protein: CASSYIGDRNQPQHF

V gene: TRBV7-2
J gene: TRBJ1-3
CDR3 length: 15
D gene: NA
clone size: NA
CDR3 DNA: TGTGCCAGCAGCTTAGGAAGGACGGGGGGAAACACCATATATTTT
CDR3 protein: CASSLGRTGGNTIYF

V gene: TRBV5-3
J gene: TRBJ1-1
CDR3 length: 12
D gene: NA
clone size: NA
CDR3 DNA: TGTGCCAGAAGCTGCCGGGGGAAGGGGGCTTTCTTT
CDR3 protein: CARSCRGKGAFF

V gene: TRBV5-1
J gene: TRBJ2-7
CDR3 length: 12
D gene: NA
clone size: NA
CDR3 DNA: TGCGCCAGCAGCGGCAGATTCTACGAGCAGTACTTC
CDR3 protein: CASSGRFYEQYF

V gene: TRBV2
J gene: TRBJ1-2
CDR3 length: 14
D gene: NA
clone size: NA
CDR3 DNA: TGTGCCAGCACTTCCCCTCAGGGGCCTTATGGCTACACCTTC
CDR3 protein: CASTSPQGPYGYTF

V gene: TRBV19
J gene: TRBJ1-2
CDR3 length: 16
D gene: NA
clone size: few
CDR3 DNA: TGTGCCAGTAGTCCCCGCCTTGACAGGACAGCTTATGGCTACACCTTC
CDR3 protein: CASSPRLDRTAYGYTF

V gene: TRBV4-1
J gene: TRBJ1-2
CDR3 length: 17
D gene: NA
clone size: NA
CDR3 DNA: TGCGCCAGCAGCCAAGAAAGTAGTAGGCAGGGAAGCCATGGCTACACCTTC
CDR3 protein: CASSQESSRQGSHGYTF

V gene: TRBV6-6
J gene: TRBJ1-6
CDR3 length: 16
D gene: TRBD1
clone size: NA
CDR3 DNA: TGTGCCAGCACCCTGGACAGGAGCTCCTATAATTCACCCCTCCACTTT
CDR3 protein: CASTLDRSSYNSPLHF